These 28 T cell receptor beta chains were all obtained from the same sample, sequenced in a study of identical twins (TCRdb year 2016). The library was generated by 5' RACE. The sample was run on an Illumina HiSeq 2000. Using fastp at Q25 and MiXCR, TCRdb reprocessed the public reads and kept productive beta chains. Every CDR3 protein is listed once, alongside the most common genes and DNA of its rows. The table for this sample lists fewer than 900,000 distinct CDR3 sequences; over 15% of them were counted only once. The top ten constitute 13% of the sample. These same data were also listed under a study on T cells expressing NK-cell markers.

Sequenced input: PBMCs. These receptors originate from a woman younger than 30 in good health.

The gene calls are TRBV15 and TRBJ1-5; D ambiguous. CDR1 is LNHNV and CDR2 is YYDKDF in the germline V gene (reference sequence). There are 12 residues in the CDR3. V lost 3 bases, J lost 5 bases, and 5 bases lay in between. The CDR3 protein is CATSRVYQPQHF. The CDR3 DNA reads as TGTGCCACCAGCAGGGTTTATCAGCCCCAGCATTTT.

A few counts support this clonotype. The chain carries TRBV24-1 and TRBJ2-2; perhaps TRBD2 as D (5 bases). The CDR3 runs to 15 residues. V lost 3 bases and J lost 6, with 13 bases in between. CDR1 is KGHDR and CDR2 is SFDVKD in the germline V gene. CDR3 loop: CATSDPEGLAGELFF. The CDR3 DNA reads TGTGCCACCAGTGATCCAGAGGGCCTGGCCGGGGAGCTGTTTTTT.

This sequence joins TRBV27 and TRBJ1-1; D gene unclear. The germline V and J ends were trimmed by 0 bases and 6 bases, with 8 bases remaining between them. Germline CDR1 and CDR2: MNHEY and SMNVEV (reference sequence). CDR3 length equals 13 residues. The CDR3 spells CASSLSITAEAFF. CDR3 nucleotide sequence: TGTGCCAGCAGTTTATCGATAACGGCTGAAGCTTTCTTT.

This clonotype was seen a handful of times. The rearrangement uses TRBV11-2 and TRBJ2-1; no reliable D call. Per the germline V gene, CDR1 is SGHAT and CDR2 is FQNNGV. V was cut by 1 base and J by 10 bases, with 8 bases left in between. The CDR3 is 12 amino acids. CDR3 nucleotide sequence: TGTGCCAGCAGCTTAGGGCCCGAGGAGCAGTTCTTC. This codes for CASSLGPEEQFF.

J is TRBJ2-3 and V is TRBV10-2, with a tentative D call TRBD2 (7 bases). V shed 11 bases and J shed 5 bases, with 23 bases lying between them. This CDR3 region has 15 residues. Germline CDR1 reads WSHSY; CDR2 reads SAAADI. The CDR3 reads CAAHREGGAGDTQYF. As DNA, the CDR3 is TGCGCCGCCCACCGCGAGGGGGGGGCGGGAGATACGCAGTATTTT.

This chain uses TRBV10-3 with TRBJ2-1; a weak D match, TRBD2 (5 bases). The CDR3 loop spans 16 amino acids. The germline gives CDR1 ENHRY, CDR2 SYGVKD. The ends were cut back, 0 bases at V and 4 bases at J, with 13 bases in the middle. As DNA, the CDR3 is TGTGCCATCAGTGAGTCGGAGGATTCGGTGTACAATGAGCAGTTCTTC. Translated: CAISESEDSVYNEQFF.

This chain joins TRBV5-1 and TRBJ2-3; D unresolved. The germline gives CDR1 SGHRS, CDR2 YFSETQ. The length of the CDR3 is 14 residues. V lost 3 bases and J 2 bases, leaving 10 bases between the germline ends. CDR3 in DNA: TGCGCCAGCAGCTATAATAGATTCACAGATACGCAGTATTTT. This translates into CASSYNRFTDTQYF.

The sample holds a few counts of this clonotype. This chain uses TRBV7-2 with TRBJ2-1; 7 nucleotides agree with TRBD2. V shed 1 base and J 10 bases; nucleotides not matched to a gene: 4. This CDR3 spans 13 amino acids. Germline CDR1 and CDR2: SGHTA and FQGNSA. As DNA, the CDR3 is TGTGCCAGCAGCTTAGGACTAGCCGACGAGCAGTTCTTC. The encoded protein is CASSLGLADEQFF.

The count of this clonotype is one. The chain joins TRBV5-1 to TRBJ1-1; 10 positions match TRBD1. Germline V lookup: CDR1 SGHRS, CDR2 YFSETQ. There are 16 residues in the CDR3. V shed 4 bases, J shed 5 bases, and the junction held 11 bases outside the gene matches. The CDR3 DNA reads as TGCGCCAGCAGCCTCGCCTCCCGGGGACAGGGGACTGAAGCTTTCTTT. Amino acids: CASSLASRGQGTEAFF.

The sample holds a few counts of this clonotype. The chain combines TRBV29-1 with TRBJ2-7; no definite D call. Trimming removed 7 bases from V and 2 bases from J, with 15 bases in between. The length of the CDR3 is 13 residues. Germline CDR1 reads SQVTM; CDR2 reads ANQGSEA. CDR3 sequence reads: CSAETSTPYEQYF. DNA of the CDR3: TGCAGCGCCGAAACGTCTACCCCCTACGAGCAGTACTTC.

This chain joins TRBV29-1 and TRBJ1-1, with D maybe TRBD1 (5 bases). The germline gives CDR1 SQVTM, CDR2 ANQGSEA. V lost 1 base to trimming and J lost 4 bases, with 19 bases between them. The CDR3 extends over 16 amino acids. The CDR3 coding sequence is TGCAGCGTTGAAGGGCTCCCTGGCAGGGTGAGCACTGAAGCTTTCTTT. It encodes CSVEGLPGRVSTEAFF.

This rearrangement joins TRBV29-1 to TRBJ2-6; no clear D. V was shortened by 4 bases and J by 2 bases, with 6 bases between the two germline ends. Germline V gives CDR1 SQVTM, CDR2 ANQGSEA. The CDR3 contains 13 residues. The DNA for the CDR3 is TGCAGCGTTGTTTTTCCTGGGGCCAACGTCCTGACTTTC. It encodes CSVVFPGANVLTF.

This clonotype came up a few times. The J gene is TRBJ1-4, the V gene TRBV29-1; no clear D. The CDR3 is made up of 12 amino acids. Germline-derived CDR1 and CDR2 are SQVTM and ANQGSEA. V was trimmed by 5 bases and J by 5 bases, leaving 9 bases between them. The CDR3 spells CSVWQENEKLFF. CDR3 bases: TGCAGCGTTTGGCAGGAGAATGAAAAACTGTTTTTT.

This sequence joins TRBV25-1 and TRBJ2-7; TRBD1 matches 7 bases. The V gene end was trimmed by 4 bases and the J gene end by 5 bases; junction bases not matched to a gene: 5. This CDR3 has 13 residues. CDR1 and CDR2 (germline): MGHDK, SYGVNS. This chain's CDR3 is CASSAGQINEQYF. DNA of the CDR3: TGTGCCAGCAGTGCGGGACAGATCAACGAGCAGTACTTC.

The chain couples TRBV9 to TRBJ1-1, with unresolved D. CDR1 and CDR2 from the germline V gene are SGDLS and YYNGEE. The V end lost 1 base, the J end lost 1 base, and 8 bases lay between the germline ends. The CDR3 extends over 14 amino acids. The CDR3 DNA follows: TGTGCCAGCAGCGTACACTTTGAGAACACTGAAGCTTTCTTT. This gives the protein CASSVHFENTEAFF.

This clonotype was seen a handful of times. V usage is TRBV15 and J usage is TRBJ2-2, with TRBD1 as a possible D gene (6 bases). The CDR3 has 16 amino acids. CDR1 LNHNV and CDR2 YYDKDF come from the germline V gene (reference sequence). V was clipped by 3 bases and J by 4 bases, with 15 bases between them. In nucleotides, the CDR3 is TGTGCCACCAGCAGGGGGGAAGTGGGGGCCACCGGGGAGCTGTTTTTT. Translation gives CATSRGEVGATGELFF.

This clonotype was picked up a small number of times. The chain employs TRBV20-1 and TRBJ2-7; D ambiguous. The CDR3 is made up of 11 amino acids. Trimming stripped 0 bases from V and 6 bases from J, with 6 bases between. CDR1 DFQATT and CDR2 SNEGSKA come from the germline V gene (reference sequence). CDR3 DNA sequence: TGCAGTGCTAGAGAAGGGTTCGAGCAGTACTTC. Translation: CSAREGFEQYF.

This clonotype was recorded a few times. The rearrangement joins TRBV29-1 to TRBJ2-3; no clear D gene. The germline V gene has CDR1 SQVTM and CDR2 ANQGSEA. CDR3 length: 13 residues. Trimming took 5 bases from V and 7 from J, leaving 16 bases between them. DNA of the CDR3: TGCAGCGTTTCGTTAGGGTCGATGAATACGCAGTATTTT. Amino acid sequence: CSVSLGSMNTQYF.

The V gene is TRBV10-2, the J gene TRBJ2-3, with 7 nucleotides matching TRBD2. J gave up 2 bases and V 6 bases, and 11 bases lay outside the gene matches. CDR1 WSHSY and CDR2 SAAADI come from the germline V gene. This CDR3 has 16 amino acids. This CDR3 reads CASRLTGGFVTDTQYF. The CDR3 bases are TGCGCCAGCAGGCTCACCGGGGGGTTTGTCACAGATACGCAGTATTTT.

The sample holds a few counts of this clonotype. The rearrangement links TRBV18 to TRBJ2-1; no clear D gene. CDR3 size: 15 residues. Germline V gene lookup returns CDR1 KGHSH and CDR2 LQKENI. The V gene lost 3 bases and the J gene lost 11 bases, with 20 bases spanning the gap. CDR3 amino acids: CASSPSAPAQAKQFF. The CDR3, as DNA: TGTGCCAGCTCACCCTCCGCCCCGGCCCAGGCGAAGCAGTTCTTC. Drawing the rest from reference TRBV18 and TRBJ2-1, the complete variable domain is NAGVMQNPRHLVRRRGQEARLRCSPMKGHSHVYWYRQLPEEGLKFMVYLQKENIIDESGMPKERFSAEFPKEGPSILRIQQVVRGDSAAYFCASSPSAPAQAKQFFGPGTRLTVL.

This clonotype came up a few times. This chain connects TRBV2 to TRBJ1-5; TRBD1 might be the D (6 bases). Trimming shortened V by 7 bases and J by 0 bases, and 10 bases separated the two germline ends. Germline CDR1 is SNHLY and CDR2 is FYNNEI. The CDR3 length is 14 residues. The CDR3 region is CASNTGYSNQPQHF. The CDR3 coding sequence is TGTGCCAGCAACACAGGGTATAGCAATCAGCCCCAGCATTTT.

This sequence joins TRBV7-9 and TRBJ1-2, with D perhaps matching TRBD1 (5 bases). The V end lost 1 base, the J end lost 4 bases, and 10 bases lay between the germline ends. The CDR3 is 14 residues long. CDR1 is SEHNR, CDR2 FQNEAQ, per germline (reference sequence). Here the CDR3 DNA reads TGTGCCAGCAGCTTAGAGGAAGGGGTCTATGGCTACACCTTC. Translated: CASSLEEGVYGYTF.

This clonotype was seen a few times. The chain couples TRBV10-3 to TRBJ1-1; D remains ambiguous. Germline loops: CDR1 ENHRY, CDR2 SYGVKD. The CDR3 totals 14 residues. Trimming took off 4 bases at V and 4 bases at J, with 13 bases between the two ends. Written as DNA, the CDR3 is TGTGCCATCAGTGTGGCTGGGTCCGGCACTGAAGCTTTCTTT. Its translation is CAISVAGSGTEAFF.

V and J are TRBV12-3 or TRBV12-4 and TRBJ1-3; D possibly corresponds to TRBD1 (6 bases). The CDR3 totals 16 residues. Trimming shortened V by 2 bases and J by 0 bases, and 11 bases separated the two germline ends. CDR3 in amino acids: CASSLTGGHSGNTIYF. CDR3 bases: TGTGCCAGCAGTTTAACCGGGGGACACTCTGGAAACACCATATATTTT.

This clonotype turned up a few times. V and J are TRBV6-5 and TRBJ2-7, with D possibly being TRBD1 (6 bases). CDR3 length: 14 amino acids. Germline CDR1 reads MNHEY; CDR2 reads SVGAGI. Trimming pared 3 bases from V and 6 bases from J, leaving 15 bases between. The CDR3 sequence: CASSYTTGYLEQYF. CDR3 coding DNA: TGTGCCAGCAGTTATACTACAGGGTACCTCGAGCAGTACTTC.

This clonotype showed up many times. This rearrangement joins TRBV10-2 to TRBJ2-5; D is ambiguous. Trimming removed 6 bases at V and 3 bases at J, with 20 bases between. The germline gives CDR1 WSHSY, CDR2 SAAADI. The CDR3 is 16 residues long. The CDR3 nucleotides are TGCGCCAGCAGGCGCCTTGTCGGCGTCCCCGAAGAGACCCAGTACTTC. Its protein product is CASRRLVGVPEETQYF.

There are a few counts of this clonotype. The V gene is TRBV20-1, the J gene TRBJ1-1; tentative D call: TRBD1 (5 bases). The CDR3 is made up of 11 amino acids. V was clipped by 7 bases and J by 7 bases, with 13 bases between them. Germline lookup yields CDR1 DFQATT and CDR2 SNEGSKA (reference sequence). This CDR3 reads CSVTAGLEAFF. Here the CDR3 DNA reads TGCAGTGTCACGGCAGGGCTTGAAGCTTTCTTT.

A few counts support this clonotype. This chain joins TRBV9 and TRBJ2-7; D is possibly TRBD1 or TRBD2 (5 bases each). Trimming stripped 0 bases from V and 3 bases from J, with 10 bases between. The CDR3 runs 14 residues. CDR1 is SGDLS and CDR2 is YYNGEE in the germline V gene. The CDR3 loop reads CASSVGGENYEQYF. The DNA for the CDR3 is TGTGCCAGCAGCGTAGGAGGGGAGAACTACGAGCAGTACTTC.